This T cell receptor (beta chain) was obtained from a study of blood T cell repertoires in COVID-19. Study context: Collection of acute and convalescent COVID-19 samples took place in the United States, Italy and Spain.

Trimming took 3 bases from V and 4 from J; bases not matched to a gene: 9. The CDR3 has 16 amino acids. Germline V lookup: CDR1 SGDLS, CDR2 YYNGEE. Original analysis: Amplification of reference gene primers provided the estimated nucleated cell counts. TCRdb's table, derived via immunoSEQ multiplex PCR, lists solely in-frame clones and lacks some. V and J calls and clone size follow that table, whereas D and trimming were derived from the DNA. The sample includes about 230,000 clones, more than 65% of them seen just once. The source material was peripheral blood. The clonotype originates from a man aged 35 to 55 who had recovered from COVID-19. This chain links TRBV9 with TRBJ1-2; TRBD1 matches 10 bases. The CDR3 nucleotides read TGTGCCAGCAGCGCTGACAGGGGGCATCGTGGCTATGGCTACACCTTC. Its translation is CASSADRGHRGYGYTF.